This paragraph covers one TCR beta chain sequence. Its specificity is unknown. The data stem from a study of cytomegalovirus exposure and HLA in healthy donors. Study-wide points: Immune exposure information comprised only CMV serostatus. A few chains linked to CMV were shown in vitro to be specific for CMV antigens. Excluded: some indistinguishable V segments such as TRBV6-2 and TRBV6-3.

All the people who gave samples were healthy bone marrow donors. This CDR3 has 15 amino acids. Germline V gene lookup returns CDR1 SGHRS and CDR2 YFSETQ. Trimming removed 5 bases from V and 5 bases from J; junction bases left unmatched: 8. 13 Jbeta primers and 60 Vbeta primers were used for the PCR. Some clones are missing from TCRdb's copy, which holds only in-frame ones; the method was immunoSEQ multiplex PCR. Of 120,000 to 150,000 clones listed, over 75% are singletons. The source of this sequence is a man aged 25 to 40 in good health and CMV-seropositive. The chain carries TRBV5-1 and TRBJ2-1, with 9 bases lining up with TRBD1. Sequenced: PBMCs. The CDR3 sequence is CASSIGDRVHNEQFF. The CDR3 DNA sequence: TGCGCCAGCAGTATAGGGGACAGGGTCCACAATGAGCAGTTCTTC.